This TCR beta chain came from a study of OX40 agonist ivuxolimab in advanced cancers. Overall study context: An anti-OX40 (CD134) antibody with agonistic activity, ivuxolimab, was administered to patients. Averaging about 60 years in age, with a range of roughly 20 to 90, the cohort was around 85% male.

The CDR3 totals 17 residues. The germline V gene has CDR1 LNHNV and CDR2 YYDKDF (reference sequence). Trimming pared 1 base from V and 3 bases from J, leaving 18 bases between. Regarding this clone: No antigen is known for it.

Study conclusions and caveats: More expanded clones were found, on average, in CD8+ than in CD4+ T cells.

Sequencing was performed with immunoSEQ multiplex PCR; in TCRdb, only in-frame clones are kept and a portion is missing. Of about 79,000 clones in the sample, roughly 87% were seen once. The receptor was isolated from an adult with an advanced solid tumor such as melanoma, head and neck, liver or kidney cancer. J is TRBJ1-1 and V is TRBV15; unclear D gene. The sample in question was CD4+ or CD8+ T cells sorted from blood, obtained in a trial of the OX40 agonist ivuxolimab. CDR3 in amino acids: CATSRVTRPRPYTEAFF. The CDR3, as DNA: TGTGCCACCAGCAGAGTGACCAGGCCACGGCCGTACACTGAAGCTTTCTTT.